These T cell receptor beta chains were read from a single sample in a study of T cell clones after liver transplantation. Clones were sequenced by immunoSEQ multiplex PCR, and TCRdb holds only the in-frame ones, with some missing. The sample carries about 15,000 clones, 80% to 95% recorded once. The source material was CD8+ T cells from blood, sampled before liver transplant. These receptors were taken from a human donor who received a liver transplant. CDR3s include the opening cysteine and the closing phenylalanine or tryptophan. D genes are given only for firm matches. Clone size is given for some rows only: seen once, a few or many times, or a class if the clone is expanded.

NA,TRBJ2-1,TRBV5-1,NA,TGCGCCAGCAGCAGAGTGGGGGTTACATACAATGAGCAGTTCTTC,CASSRVGVTYNEQFF
NA,TRBJ2-1,TRBV19,NA,TGTGCCAGTAGTCCCAGCGAGAGCTCCTACAATGAGCAGTTCTTC,CASSPSESSYNEQFF
NA,TRBJ1-1,TRBV19,NA,TGTGCCAGTAGTATAGATTCAGAGAACACTGAAGCTTTCTTT,CASSIDSENTEAFF
NA,TRBJ2-1,TRBV19,NA,TGTGCCAGTAGTCGTGGACTCCCTAGCTCCTACAATGAGCAGTTCTTC,CASSRGLPSSYNEQFF
NA,TRBJ2-7,TRBV7-9,TRBD2,TGTGCCAGCAGCTTATCTAGGACTAGCGGGACCTACGAGCAGTACTTC,CASSLSRTSGTYEQYF
NA,TRBJ2-1,TRBV2,TRBD2,TGTGCCAGCAGTGAAGAGGTACGGGAGGGCCGCGATGAGCAGTTCTTC,CASSEEVREGRDEQFF
NA,TRBJ2-5,TRBV28,TRBD1,TGTGCCAGCAGTATATACAGGGGGGTGGAGACCCAGTACTTC,CASSIYRGVETQYF
NA,TRBJ2-7,TRBV11-3,NA,TGTGCCAGCAGCGGACAGACCTACGAGCAGTACTTC,CASSGQTYEQYF
NA,TRBJ1-2,TRBV14,NA,TGTGCCAGCAGCCAAGGTCCACGGACTTCTTATGGCTACACCTTC,CASSQGPRTSYGYTF
NA,TRBJ2-7,TRBV27,NA,TGTGCCAGCAGTTTAGTCGGGAGCCACTCCTACGAGCAGTACTTC,CASSLVGSHSYEQYF
NA,TRBJ2-1,TRBV4-3,TRBD2,TGCGCCAGCAGCCAACTAGCGGGAGGATCCCCACACAATGAGCAGTTCTTC,CASSQLAGGSPHNEQFF
NA,TRBJ2-3,TRBV28,NA,TGTGCCAGCAGGGAGAGGGGGTTCACAGATACGCAGTATTTT,CASRERGFTDTQYF
few,TRBJ2-1,TRBV27,TRBD2,TGTGCCAGCAGTCCACTTAGCGGGGGGGACTACAATGAGCAGTTCTTC,CASSPLSGGDYNEQFF
NA,TRBJ2-1,TRBV14,TRBD2,TGTGCCAGCAGCCAAGCGGGAGGAGCCTACAATGAGCAGTTCTTC,CASSQAGGAYNEQFF
NA,TRBJ2-5,TRBV7-9,NA,TGTGCCAGCAGCTCCAGTTGGGTCCAAGAGACCCAGTACTTC,CASSSSWVQETQYF
NA,TRBJ2-3,TRBV10-2,NA,TGCGCCAGCAGTAAGGGCCCCGGCACAGATACGCAGTATTTT,CASSKGPGTDTQYF
once,TRBJ2-7,TRBV2,TRBD1,TGTGCCAGCACTCTCGCAGGGGGCGTGTACGAGCAGTACTTC,CASTLAGGVYEQYF
NA,TRBJ2-3,TRBV2,NA,TGTGCCAGCAAAGATACGCAGTATTTT,CASKDTQYF
NA,TRBJ2-1,TRBV9,TRBD2,TGTGCCAGCAGCGTAGTCGCGGGAGGGCCGTATGAGCAGTTCTTC,CASSVVAGGPYEQFF
NA,TRBJ2-3,TRBV7-9,TRBD1,TGTGCCAGCAGCGGGACAGCCACTAGCACAGATACGCAGTATTTT,CASSGTATSTDTQYF
NA,TRBJ2-7,TRBV5-1,TRBD1,TGCGCCAGCAGCTCCCCACGGGACAGGGGTGGCCACGAGCAGTACTTC,CASSSPRDRGGHEQYF
NA,TRBJ1-4,TRBV5-1,NA,TGCGCCAGCAGCTTGGCGTCCTATCAGGGTGAAAAACTGTTTTTT,CASSLASYQGEKLFF
once,TRBJ2-7,TRBV5-1,TRBD2,TGCGCCAGCTCTGGCGGGAGTTACGAGCAGTACTTC,CASSGGSYEQYF
NA,TRBJ2-3,TRBV7-9,NA,TGTGCCAGCAGCTACAGGCAAGATACGCAGTATTTT,CASSYRQDTQYF
NA,TRBJ2-3,TRBV27,NA,TGTGCCAGCAGTCGGACGGACCCGCTCACAGATACGCAGTATTTT,CASSRTDPLTDTQYF
NA,TRBJ2-5,TRBV9,NA,TGTGCCAGCAGCGCGCTAGGGAGTGCAGAGACCCAGTACTTC,CASSALGSAETQYF
NA,TRBJ2-1,TRBV23-1,TRBD2,TGCGCCAGCAGTCAATGGGGGGGGAGTAGCTCCTACAATGAGCAGTTCTTC,CASSQWGGSSSYNEQFF
NA,TRBJ1-1,TRBV10-2,NA,TGCGCCAGCAGTGAGTCCGGGGGGAAGTTTGAAGCTTTCTTT,CASSESGGKFEAFF
NA,TRBJ2-7,TRBV6-1,TRBD1,TGTGCCAGCAGTGAATGGGGGGCGAGGACAGGGAACGACGAGCAGTACTTC,CASSEWGARTGNDEQYF
NA,TRBJ2-1,TRBV27,NA,TGTGCCAGCAGTTTTGGAAGGGCCCCGGGGAATGAGCAGTTCTTC,CASSFGRAPGNEQFF
NA,TRBJ1-1,TRBV7-9,NA,TGTGCCAGCAGGCCTTTGGGCACTGAAGCTTTCTTT,CASRPLGTEAFF
NA,TRBJ2-7,TRBV6-1,NA,TGTGCCAGCAGGGGTGTAGGCTACGAGCAGTACTTC,CASRGVGYEQYF
NA,TRBJ1-3,TRBV27,TRBD1,TGTGCCAGCAGTTCTCCACATCACAGGGGGCCGGAGGGAAACACCATATATTTT,CASSSPHHRGPEGNTIYF
NA,TRBJ2-1,TRBV15,NA,TGTGCCACCAGCAGAGATTTGTCGGAGGAACACAATGAGCAGTTCTTC,CATSRDLSEEHNEQFF
NA,TRBJ2-7,TRBV4-2,NA,TGTGCCAGCAGCCACCAGGGTTACGAGCAGTACTTC,CASSHQGYEQYF
NA,TRBJ2-1,TRBV2,TRBD1,TGTGCCAGCAAAAGCCCCGGGACAGGGATCCCCTACAATGAGCAGTTCTTC,CASKSPGTGIPYNEQFF
NA,TRBJ2-1,TRBV4-3,TRBD2,TGCGCCAGCAGCCAAGAGGGACTAGCGGGAGGGCTCGAGCAGTTCTTC,CASSQEGLAGGLEQFF
NA,TRBJ2-3,TRBV15,TRBD2,TGTGCCACCAGCAGAGACCCAGCGGGAGTGGGGGATACGCAGTATTTT,CATSRDPAGVGDTQYF
NA,TRBJ2-1,TRBV19,NA,TGTGCCACTAAAATGGAGACTACCTCTTACAATGAGCAGTTCTTC,CATKMETTSYNEQFF
NA,TRBJ2-2,TRBV11-3,NA,TGTGCCAGCAGCCTTCGGGGGGCTGCCGGGGAGCTGTTTTTT,CASSLRGAAGELFF
NA,TRBJ2-1,TRBV7-9,NA,TGTGCCAGCAGATCTCACAATGAGCAGTTCTTC,CASRSHNEQFF
NA,TRBJ2-1,TRBV29-1,TRBD2,TGCAGCGTTGGCCGGGAGGGGACCTACAATGAGCAGTTCTTC,CSVGREGTYNEQFF
NA,TRBJ2-7,TRBV19,TRBD2,TGTGCCAGTAGCCCAGGGCTAGCGGGTTTCGGCGAGCAGTACTTC,CASSPGLAGFGEQYF
NA,TRBJ2-5,TRBV5-1,NA,TGCGCCAGCAGCTTGGTGGCGCGAGCTCCGGAGACCCAGTACTTC,CASSLVARAPETQYF
NA,TRBJ1-1,TRBV21-1,NA,TGTGCCAGCAGCAAAGCTACCTACACTGAAGCTTTCTTT,CASSKATYTEAFF
NA,TRBJ1-5,TRBV14,NA,TGTGCCAGCAGCCAAGACTGGGGGTCGCCCCAGCATTTT,CASSQDWGSPQHF
NA,TRBJ2-3,TRBV2,NA,TGTGCCACCCCAGAAGGCACAGATACGCAGTATTTT,CATPEGTDTQYF
NA,TRBJ1-1,TRBV10-3,TRBD1,TGTGCCATCAGTGAGTATGGGACAGAGTACAATGAAGCTTTCTTT,CAISEYGTEYNEAFF
NA,TRBJ1-5,TRBV27,TRBD1,TGTGCCAGCAGTTTGGGCAGGGGGCGTCAGCCCCAGCATTTT,CASSLGRGRQPQHF
few,TRBJ1-2,TRBV7-9,NA,TGTGCCAGCAGCTTAGCTGGGGAAGCAAGAGGCTACACCTTC,CASSLAGEARGYTF
NA,TRBJ2-7,TRBV27,NA,TGTGCCAGCAGTTTAAGTCAGGGGGGGCGGAATGAGCAGTACTTC,CASSLSQGGRNEQYF
NA,TRBJ2-7,TRBV2,TRBD2,TGTGCCAGCACCGGGACTAGCGGGAATTACGAGCAGTACTTC,CASTGTSGNYEQYF
NA,TRBJ1-5,TRBV12-5,NA,TGTGCTAGTGGTTTGGGATCCGACAGGTTAAATCAGCCCCAGCATTTT,CASGLGSDRLNQPQHF
NA,TRBJ1-5,TRBV13,TRBD1,TGTGCCAGCAGCTTGGGACAGGGGCCTCAGCCCCAGCATTTT,CASSLGQGPQPQHF
NA,TRBJ2-7,TRBV4-1,NA,TGCGCCAGCAGCCAAGCTAGGACTGTTACCTACGAGCAGTACTTC,CASSQARTVTYEQYF
NA,TRBJ1-2,TRBV2,TRBD1,TGTGCCAGCATTCGGACAGGGTACTATGGCTACACCTTC,CASIRTGYYGYTF
NA,TRBJ2-7,TRBV14,TRBD1,TGTGCCAGCAGCCTCGGACAGGGGGCCTACGAGCAGTACTTC,CASSLGQGAYEQYF
NA,TRBJ2-3,TRBV11-3,NA,TGTGCCAGCAGGCCCCCGGGCCCCTGGAATACGCAGTATTTT,CASRPPGPWNTQYF
NA,TRBJ2-7,TRBV11-1,NA,TGTGCCAGCAGCTTCGGACAGCCCTACGAGCAGTACTTC,CASSFGQPYEQYF
NA,TRBJ2-1,TRBV27,NA,TGTGCCATCGCTACGAGGCAGGAGAACTACAATGAGCAGTTCTTC,CAIATRQENYNEQFF